What follows is one T cell receptor (beta chain) and its context. The data were obtained in a study of T-cell reconstitution after alpha-beta-depleted transplantation in children. This sample's TCRbeta library carried unique molecular identifier barcodes. One entry per CDR3 protein, called by TCRdb with MiXCR from the PCR reads. This sample has about 500,000 distinct CDR3 sequences; approximately 29% occur once, and the top ten carry 2.4%. V dropped 4 bases and J dropped 5; count of bases not matched to a gene: 9. CDR1 is SSHAT and CDR2 is FNYEAQ in the germline V gene (reference sequence). This CDR3 region has 16 residues.

Source: PBMCs from the stem cell graft donor, taken from the stem cell graft. The receptor comes from a human donor who donated a stem cell graft to a child with aplastic anemia. The rearrangement links TRBV7-7 to TRBJ2-2; 8 bases line up with TRBD2. CDR3 region: CASSSRGTGGTGELFF. The DNA for the CDR3 is TGTGCCAGCAGCTCCCGCGGGACGGGAGGGACCGGGGAGCTGTTTTTT.